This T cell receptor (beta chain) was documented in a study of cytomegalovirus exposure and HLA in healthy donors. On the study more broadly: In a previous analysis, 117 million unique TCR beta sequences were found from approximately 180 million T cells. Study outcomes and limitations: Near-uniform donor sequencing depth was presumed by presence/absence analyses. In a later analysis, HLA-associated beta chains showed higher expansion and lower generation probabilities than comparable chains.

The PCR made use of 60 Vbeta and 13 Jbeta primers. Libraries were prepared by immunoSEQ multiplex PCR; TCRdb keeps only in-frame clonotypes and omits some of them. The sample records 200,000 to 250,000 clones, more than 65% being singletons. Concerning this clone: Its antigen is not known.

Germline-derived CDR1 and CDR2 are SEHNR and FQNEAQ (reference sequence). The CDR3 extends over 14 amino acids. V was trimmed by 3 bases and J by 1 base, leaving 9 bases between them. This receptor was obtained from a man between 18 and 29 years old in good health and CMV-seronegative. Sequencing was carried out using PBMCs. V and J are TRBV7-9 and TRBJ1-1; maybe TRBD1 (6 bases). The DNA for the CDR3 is TGTGCCAGCAGCTTTTGGGACAAGAACACTGAAGCTTTCTTT. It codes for CASSFWDKNTEAFF.